This T cell receptor (beta chain) was documented in a study of T cell responses to AZD1222 COVID-19 vaccine. The wider study: It was second doses at about 4 or about 12 weeks that were pooled.

General study findings and limits: Females made up more of the donors, who were largely white British, and clonal diversity may have come out too low.

Produced via immunoSEQ multiplex PCR; TCRdb's table is partial and in-frame only. The sample records 110,000 to 150,000 clones, roughly nine tenths being singletons. This clone was seen just once. Antigen: not known. Trimming took off 2 bases at V and 2 bases at J, with 9 bases between the two ends. Germline V gene data show CDR1 as MGHRA and CDR2 as YSYEKL. CDR3 size: 15 residues. The chain has TRBV4-1 and TRBJ2-2; D is perhaps TRBD1 (5 bases). The source was peripheral blood, collected on day 0 of AZD1222 vaccination. This TCR derives from an adult in good health. CDR3 region: CASSQIQGNTGELFF. DNA for the CDR3: TGCGCCAGCAGCCAAATTCAGGGTAACACCGGGGAGCTGTTTTTT.